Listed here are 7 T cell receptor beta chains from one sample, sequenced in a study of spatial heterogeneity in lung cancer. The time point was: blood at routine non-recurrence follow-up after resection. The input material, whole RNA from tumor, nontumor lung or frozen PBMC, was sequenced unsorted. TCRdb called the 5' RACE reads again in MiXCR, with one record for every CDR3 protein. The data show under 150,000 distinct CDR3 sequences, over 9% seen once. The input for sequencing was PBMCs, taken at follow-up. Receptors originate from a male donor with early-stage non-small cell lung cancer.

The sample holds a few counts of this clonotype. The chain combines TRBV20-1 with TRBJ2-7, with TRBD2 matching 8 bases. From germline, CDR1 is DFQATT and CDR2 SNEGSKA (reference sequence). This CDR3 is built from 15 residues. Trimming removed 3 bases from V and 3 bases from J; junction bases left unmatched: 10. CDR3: CSARAAVAGNYEQYF. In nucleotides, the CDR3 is TGCAGTGCTAGGGCGGCGGTAGCGGGGAACTACGAGCAGTACTTC.

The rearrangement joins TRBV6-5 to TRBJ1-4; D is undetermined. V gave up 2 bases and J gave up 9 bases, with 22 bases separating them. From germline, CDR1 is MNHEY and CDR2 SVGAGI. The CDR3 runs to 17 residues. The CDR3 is CASSYDFSQGTSQKLFF. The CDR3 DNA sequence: TGTGCCAGCAGTTACGATTTCTCCCAAGGAACCTCCCAAAAACTGTTTTTT.

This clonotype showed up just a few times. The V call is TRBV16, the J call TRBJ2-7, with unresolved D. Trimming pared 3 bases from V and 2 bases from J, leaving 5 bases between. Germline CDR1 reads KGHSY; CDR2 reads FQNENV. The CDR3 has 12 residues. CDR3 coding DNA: TGTGCCAGCAGCCAGGCAGCCTACGAGCAGTACTTC. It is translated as CASSQAAYEQYF.

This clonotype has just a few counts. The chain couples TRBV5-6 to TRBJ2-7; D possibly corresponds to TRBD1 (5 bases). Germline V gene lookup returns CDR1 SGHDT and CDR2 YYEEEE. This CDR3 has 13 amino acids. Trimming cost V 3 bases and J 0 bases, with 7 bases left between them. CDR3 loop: CASSSTVSYEQYF. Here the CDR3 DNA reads TGTGCCAGCAGCTCGACAGTCTCCTACGAGCAGTACTTC.

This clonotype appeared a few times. The CDR3 protein is CASSHGQQETQYF. In nucleotides, the CDR3 is TGCGCCAGCAGCCACGGACAGCAAGAGACCCAGTACTTC. The chain couples TRBV5-1 to TRBJ2-5, with a possible D match to TRBD1 (6 bases). The germline V gene encodes CDR1 SGHRS and CDR2 YFSETQ. V gave up 4 bases and J gave up 2 bases, with 9 bases separating them. The length of the CDR3 is 13 residues.

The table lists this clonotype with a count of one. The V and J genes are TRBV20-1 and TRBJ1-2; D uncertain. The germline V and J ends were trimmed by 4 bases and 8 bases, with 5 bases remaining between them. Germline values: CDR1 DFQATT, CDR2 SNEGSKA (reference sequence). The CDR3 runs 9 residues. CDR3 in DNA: TGCAGTGCTAAGGAGGGCTACACCTTC. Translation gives CSAKEGYTF.

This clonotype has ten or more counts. The CDR3 is CASTAGTATYEQYF. Written as DNA, the CDR3 is TGTGCCAGCACCGCCGGGACAGCCACCTACGAGCAGTACTTC. V gene TRBV6-5 combines with J gene TRBJ2-7; the match to TRBD1 covers 7 bases. The CDR3 totals 14 residues. With V trimmed by 7 bases and J by 2 bases, 8 bases remained unmatched. The germline CDR1 and CDR2 sequences are MNHEY and SVGAGI.